Included here is one T cell receptor (beta chain) sequence, with context. Its antigen is currently unknown. The sample comes from a study of shared clonotypes between healthy human individuals. Study-wide findings and caveats: Clonotype sharing among donors was expected to depend on sequencing depth. Non-shared clonotypes displayed generation probabilities falling below those of clonotypes present in all four donors.

Selected positively for CCR7 and CD45RO-negative, naive CD8 cells excluded terminally differentiated effector memory CD45RA+ cells. V lost 7 bases to trimming and J lost 7 bases; unmatched junction nucleotides: 11. The germline V gene encodes CDR1 SGHNT and CDR2 YYREEE (reference sequence). This CDR3 is built from 15 residues. Once extracted for a subset, genomic DNA was divided evenly among several immunoSEQ plates. Only in-frame clones appear in the TCRdb table, and some are missing; sequencing was by immunoSEQ multiplex PCR. This sample has just over 2,000,000 clones; roughly 94% occur once, and the top ten carry around 1.1%.

The chain uses TRBV5-4 and TRBJ1-6; 7 bases align to TRBD1. The clonotype was recovered from a man between 18 and 29 years old in good health. Sequenced: naive CD8+ T cells sorted from blood. Here the CDR3 DNA reads TGTGCCAGCGGTACAGGGGATTTTCGGAATTCACCCCTCCACTTT. The encoded protein is CASGTGDFRNSPLHF. Combining the CDR3 with reference TRBV5-4 and TRBJ1-6 gives the whole variable domain ETGVTQSPTHLIKTRGQQVTLRCSSQSGHNTVSWYQQALGQGPQFIFQYYREEENGRGNFPPRFSGLQFPNYSSELNVNALELDDSALYLCASGTGDFRNSPLHFGNGTRLTVT.